This TCR beta chain was identified in a study of blood T cell repertoires in COVID-19. Study processing details: Nucleated cell number was recorded as an estimate derived from reference gene primer amplification. Assay: immunoSEQ multiplex PCR; the TCRdb copy retains only in-frame clones and omits some. V and J calls and clone size follow that table, whereas D and trimming were derived from the DNA. Of around 120,000 clones in the sample, 88% were seen once. The CDR3 runs to 18 residues. Germline V lookup: CDR1 KGHSH, CDR2 LQKENI. J was trimmed by 0 bases and V by 3 bases; bases with no gene match: 9.

The sequence came from a man in his fifties or sixties with acute or convalescent COVID-19. The genes are TRBV18 and TRBJ1-1; 11 bases agree with TRBD1. The sample comprised peripheral blood. The CDR3 loop is CASSPSAGTGGLNTEAFF. CDR3 nucleotide sequence: TGTGCCAGCTCACCTTCCGCCGGGACAGGGGGGCTGAACACTGAAGCTTTCTTT. The variable domain in full, with the rest retrieved from reference TRBV18 and TRBJ1-1, is NAGVMQNPRHLVRRRGQEARLRCSPMKGHSHVYWYRQLPEEGLKFMVYLQKENIIDESGMPKERFSAEFPKEGPSILRIQQVVRGDSAAYFCASSPSAGTGGLNTEAFFGQGTRLTVV.